The rows below give T cell receptor beta chains drawn from one sample of a study of identical twins. MiXCR, applied by TCRdb to the 5' RACE reads, yields one record per CDR3 protein. This table holds about 530,000 distinct CDR3 sequences, under 25% found once. The same sample was also studied in work on yellow fever vaccine responses in identical twins.

The source material was CD4+ T cells sorted from blood. Every receptor here comes from a woman aged 18 to 35 in good health. Both conserved end residues are part of each CDR3. The D gene is left open where the match is weak. Clone size is shown for a subset of rows, as once, few, many or a class of expanded clone.

v_call	clone_size	d_call	j_call	cdr3_aa	cdr3_nt
TRBV20-1	-	TRBD2	TRBJ2-2	CSARGAGVNGELFF	TGCAGTGCTAGAGGGGCGGGAGTCAACGGGGAGCTGTTTTTT
TRBV28	few	-	TRBJ2-7	CASSLSPGQGPYAQYF	TGTGCCAGCAGTTTATCCCCCGGACAAGGCCCGTACGCGCAGTACTTC
TRBV25-1	-	TRBD2	TRBJ2-1	CASSDQPGGHNEQFF	TGTGCCAGCAGTGATCAGCCGGGAGGCCACAATGAGCAGTTCTTC
TRBV12-3/TRBV12-4	few	TRBD1	TRBJ2-7	CASSLAGQGKSYEQYF	TGTGCCAGCAGTTTAGCGGGACAGGGGAAATCCTACGAGCAGTACTTC
TRBV20-1	-	TRBD1	TRBJ1-4	CSALRQGTTNEKLFF	TGCAGTGCTCTTCGACAGGGGACTACTAATGAAAAACTGTTTTTT
TRBV5-1	many	-	TRBJ2-3	CASSYRLDTDTQYF	TGCGCCAGCAGCTATCGACTAGACACAGATACGCAGTATTTT
TRBV5-6	-	TRBD2	TRBJ2-5	CASSYAGTSVSETQYF	TGTGCCAGCAGTTATGCCGGGACTAGCGTGTCGGAGACCCAGTACTTC
TRBV27	few	-	TRBJ1-3	CASSLTVWDTIYF	TGTGCCAGCAGTTTAACCGTCTGGGACACCATATATTTT
TRBV10-2	few	-	TRBJ1-6	CASSESRAGAPLHF	TGCGCCAGCAGTGAGTCGAGAGCTGGTGCACCCCTCCACTTT
TRBV27	-	-	TRBJ2-1	CASSLRQNEQFF	TGTGCCAGCAGCCTCAGACAGAATGAGCAGTTCTTC
TRBV7-8	-	-	TRBJ2-1	CASSLTSFSYNEQFF	TGTGCCAGCAGTTTGACATCCTTCTCCTACAATGAGCAGTTCTTC
TRBV19	-	-	TRBJ2-1	CASSRQSNEQFF	TGTGCCAGTAGTAGACAGAGCAATGAGCAGTTCTTC
TRBV24-1	-	-	TRBJ1-1	CATSEFGNTEAFF	TGTGCCACCAGTGAGTTTGGGAACACTGAAGCTTTCTTT
TRBV5-5	few	-	TRBJ1-3	CASSPGQLVSGNTIYF	TGTGCCAGCAGCCCGGGACAACTTGTTTCTGGAAACACCATATATTTT
TRBV5-1	few	-	TRBJ2-3	CASSPAGHVSDTQYF	TGCGCCAGCAGCCCAGCGGGCCACGTGTCAGATACGCAGTATTTT
TRBV7-8	-	TRBD2	TRBJ2-5	CASSPGAGGGQETQYF	TGTGCCAGCAGCCCCGGGGCGGGAGGGGGGCAAGAGACCCAGTACTTC
TRBV5-1	few	TRBD1	TRBJ2-3	CASSPRTGGLDTQYF	TGCGCCAGCAGCCCACGGACAGGCGGCCTTGATACGCAGTATTTT
TRBV4-2	many	-	TRBJ1-1	CASSQGLSFTEAFF	TGTGCCAGCAGCCAAGGTTTGTCATTCACTGAAGCTTTCTTT
TRBV28	-	-	TRBJ2-3	CASSLGAAGGHPTDTQYF	TGTGCCAGCAGTTTGGGGGCTGCCGGAGGACACCCCACAGATACGCAGTATTTT
TRBV11-1	few	-	TRBJ2-7	CASSYLTWASNELSYEQYF	TGTGCCAGCAGCTACCTAACCTGGGCTTCTAACGAACTCTCCTACGAGCAGTACTTC
TRBV6-1	-	-	TRBJ2-3	CASRKAGSTDTQYF	TGTGCCAGCAGGAAGGCAGGTAGCACAGATACGCAGTATTTT
TRBV7-9	-	TRBD2	TRBJ2-1	CASSAGLGSYEEEFF	TGTGCCAGCAGCGCCGGACTAGGATCGTACGAGGAGGAGTTCTTC
TRBV14	-	TRBD1	TRBJ2-1	CASSLPGQGFNEQFF	TGTGCCAGCAGCCTGCCGGGACAGGGATTCAATGAGCAGTTCTTC
TRBV12-3/TRBV12-4	many	-	TRBJ1-5	CASSPINQPQHF	TGTGCCAGCTCACCGATAAATCAGCCCCAGCATTTT
TRBV10-3	-	TRBD2	TRBJ2-5	CAISEFTSGSVETQYF	TGTGCCATCAGTGAGTTTACTAGCGGCTCGGTCGAGACCCAGTACTTC
TRBV12-3/TRBV12-4	-	TRBD2	TRBJ2-3	CACASGNTDTQYF	TGTGCGTGCGCTAGCGGGAACACAGATACGCAGTATTTT
TRBV9	-	-	TRBJ2-5	CASSVGQRWETQYF	TGTGCCAGCAGCGTAGGTCAGCGGTGGGAGACCCAGTACTTC
TRBV20-1	many	-	TRBJ2-7	CSARDGTPGSYEQYF	TGCAGTGCTAGAGACGGGACTCCTGGATCCTACGAGCAGTACTTC
TRBV18	few	-	TRBJ2-1	CASSPPLASGETYNEQFF	TGTGCCAGCTCACCACCTTTAGCTTCGGGGGAGACCTACAATGAGCAGTTCTTC
TRBV7-8	few	-	TRBJ1-6	CATTTPYSPLHF	TGTGCCACAACAACACCTTATTCACCCCTCCACTTT
TRBV3-1	-	-	TRBJ1-2	CASSQVDGGYTF	TGTGCCAGCAGCCAGGTTGACGGTGGCTACACCTTC
TRBV3-1	-	-	TRBJ1-4	CASSQGVGSYEKLFF	TGTGCCAGCAGCCAAGGGGTTGGTTCGTACGAAAAACTGTTTTTT
TRBV11-3	few	TRBD2	TRBJ2-4	CASSLDPLAGEVQYF	TGTGCCAGCAGCTTAGATCCACTAGCGGGAGAGGTTCAGTACTTC
TRBV12-3/TRBV12-4	few	TRBD1	TRBJ2-5	CASSLRGPGTEVAQYF	TGTGCCAGCAGTTTAAGGGGGCCCGGCACCGAAGTCGCCCAGTACTTC
TRBV2	-	-	TRBJ2-1	CASTGGGTVYNEQFF	TGTGCCAGCACCGGAGGGGGGACTGTCTACAATGAGCAGTTCTTC
TRBV6-1	-	-	TRBJ2-3	CASSPQHSRGEYTQYF	TGTGCCAGCAGTCCTCAGCACTCCCGAGGTGAATATACGCAGTATTTT
TRBV20-1	-	TRBD2	TRBJ2-5	CSATSGVQETQYF	TGCAGTGCTACTAGCGGGGTCCAAGAGACCCAGTACTTC
TRBV5-1	-	TRBD1	TRBJ1-1	CASSRNSDRGTTEAFF	TGCGCCAGCAGTCGTAACTCGGACAGGGGGACCACTGAAGCTTTCTTT
TRBV4-1	few	TRBD1	TRBJ1-1	CASSQDPTGDTEAFF	TGCGCCAGCAGCCAAGATCCAACAGGGGATACCGAAGCTTTCTTT
TRBV10-3	many	-	TRBJ2-1	CAISEPATNNEQFF	TGTGCCATCAGTGAGCCCGCGACCAACAATGAGCAGTTCTTC
TRBV12-3/TRBV12-4	-	-	TRBJ2-1	CASSFLKRGYNEQFF	TGTGCCAGCAGTTTTCTTAAAAGGGGATACAATGAGCAGTTCTTC
TRBV20-1	-	TRBD2	TRBJ2-1	CSAKRGGAYNEQFF	TGCAGTGCCAAGCGGGGGGGGGCCTACAATGAGCAGTTCTTC
TRBV28	few	-	TRBJ2-2	CASRQGIYTGELFF	TGTGCCAGCAGGCAGGGTATCTACACCGGGGAGCTGTTTTTT
TRBV20-1	few	TRBD2	TRBJ2-1	CSARQLGLADNEQFF	TGCAGTGCTAGACAGTTGGGACTAGCGGACAATGAGCAGTTCTTC
TRBV24-1	-	TRBD2	TRBJ2-1	CATSRSAGGGEQFF	TGTGCCACCAGTAGATCAGCGGGAGGGGGTGAGCAGTTCTTC
TRBV12-3/TRBV12-4	-	TRBD2	TRBJ2-1	CASSSGVGAGVDEQFF	TGTGCCAGCAGCTCGGGAGTCGGGGCGGGAGTTGATGAGCAGTTCTTC
TRBV29-1	few	-	TRBJ1-1	CSVVVRGGSTEAFF	TGCAGCGTTGTCGTCAGGGGAGGGAGCACTGAAGCTTTCTTT
TRBV12-3/TRBV12-4	-	TRBD2	TRBJ2-3	CASRRSGTRNTDTQYF	TGTGCCAGCAGGCGGTCCGGGACTAGGAACACAGATACGCAGTATTTT
TRBV20-1	-	-	TRBJ2-3	CSANSGDSTDTQYF	TGCAGTGCTAACTCGGGGGACAGCACAGATACGCAGTATTTT
TRBV29-1	-	-	TRBJ2-7	CSVLLDTYEQYF	TGCAGCGTTCTACTCGATACCTACGAGCAGTACTTC